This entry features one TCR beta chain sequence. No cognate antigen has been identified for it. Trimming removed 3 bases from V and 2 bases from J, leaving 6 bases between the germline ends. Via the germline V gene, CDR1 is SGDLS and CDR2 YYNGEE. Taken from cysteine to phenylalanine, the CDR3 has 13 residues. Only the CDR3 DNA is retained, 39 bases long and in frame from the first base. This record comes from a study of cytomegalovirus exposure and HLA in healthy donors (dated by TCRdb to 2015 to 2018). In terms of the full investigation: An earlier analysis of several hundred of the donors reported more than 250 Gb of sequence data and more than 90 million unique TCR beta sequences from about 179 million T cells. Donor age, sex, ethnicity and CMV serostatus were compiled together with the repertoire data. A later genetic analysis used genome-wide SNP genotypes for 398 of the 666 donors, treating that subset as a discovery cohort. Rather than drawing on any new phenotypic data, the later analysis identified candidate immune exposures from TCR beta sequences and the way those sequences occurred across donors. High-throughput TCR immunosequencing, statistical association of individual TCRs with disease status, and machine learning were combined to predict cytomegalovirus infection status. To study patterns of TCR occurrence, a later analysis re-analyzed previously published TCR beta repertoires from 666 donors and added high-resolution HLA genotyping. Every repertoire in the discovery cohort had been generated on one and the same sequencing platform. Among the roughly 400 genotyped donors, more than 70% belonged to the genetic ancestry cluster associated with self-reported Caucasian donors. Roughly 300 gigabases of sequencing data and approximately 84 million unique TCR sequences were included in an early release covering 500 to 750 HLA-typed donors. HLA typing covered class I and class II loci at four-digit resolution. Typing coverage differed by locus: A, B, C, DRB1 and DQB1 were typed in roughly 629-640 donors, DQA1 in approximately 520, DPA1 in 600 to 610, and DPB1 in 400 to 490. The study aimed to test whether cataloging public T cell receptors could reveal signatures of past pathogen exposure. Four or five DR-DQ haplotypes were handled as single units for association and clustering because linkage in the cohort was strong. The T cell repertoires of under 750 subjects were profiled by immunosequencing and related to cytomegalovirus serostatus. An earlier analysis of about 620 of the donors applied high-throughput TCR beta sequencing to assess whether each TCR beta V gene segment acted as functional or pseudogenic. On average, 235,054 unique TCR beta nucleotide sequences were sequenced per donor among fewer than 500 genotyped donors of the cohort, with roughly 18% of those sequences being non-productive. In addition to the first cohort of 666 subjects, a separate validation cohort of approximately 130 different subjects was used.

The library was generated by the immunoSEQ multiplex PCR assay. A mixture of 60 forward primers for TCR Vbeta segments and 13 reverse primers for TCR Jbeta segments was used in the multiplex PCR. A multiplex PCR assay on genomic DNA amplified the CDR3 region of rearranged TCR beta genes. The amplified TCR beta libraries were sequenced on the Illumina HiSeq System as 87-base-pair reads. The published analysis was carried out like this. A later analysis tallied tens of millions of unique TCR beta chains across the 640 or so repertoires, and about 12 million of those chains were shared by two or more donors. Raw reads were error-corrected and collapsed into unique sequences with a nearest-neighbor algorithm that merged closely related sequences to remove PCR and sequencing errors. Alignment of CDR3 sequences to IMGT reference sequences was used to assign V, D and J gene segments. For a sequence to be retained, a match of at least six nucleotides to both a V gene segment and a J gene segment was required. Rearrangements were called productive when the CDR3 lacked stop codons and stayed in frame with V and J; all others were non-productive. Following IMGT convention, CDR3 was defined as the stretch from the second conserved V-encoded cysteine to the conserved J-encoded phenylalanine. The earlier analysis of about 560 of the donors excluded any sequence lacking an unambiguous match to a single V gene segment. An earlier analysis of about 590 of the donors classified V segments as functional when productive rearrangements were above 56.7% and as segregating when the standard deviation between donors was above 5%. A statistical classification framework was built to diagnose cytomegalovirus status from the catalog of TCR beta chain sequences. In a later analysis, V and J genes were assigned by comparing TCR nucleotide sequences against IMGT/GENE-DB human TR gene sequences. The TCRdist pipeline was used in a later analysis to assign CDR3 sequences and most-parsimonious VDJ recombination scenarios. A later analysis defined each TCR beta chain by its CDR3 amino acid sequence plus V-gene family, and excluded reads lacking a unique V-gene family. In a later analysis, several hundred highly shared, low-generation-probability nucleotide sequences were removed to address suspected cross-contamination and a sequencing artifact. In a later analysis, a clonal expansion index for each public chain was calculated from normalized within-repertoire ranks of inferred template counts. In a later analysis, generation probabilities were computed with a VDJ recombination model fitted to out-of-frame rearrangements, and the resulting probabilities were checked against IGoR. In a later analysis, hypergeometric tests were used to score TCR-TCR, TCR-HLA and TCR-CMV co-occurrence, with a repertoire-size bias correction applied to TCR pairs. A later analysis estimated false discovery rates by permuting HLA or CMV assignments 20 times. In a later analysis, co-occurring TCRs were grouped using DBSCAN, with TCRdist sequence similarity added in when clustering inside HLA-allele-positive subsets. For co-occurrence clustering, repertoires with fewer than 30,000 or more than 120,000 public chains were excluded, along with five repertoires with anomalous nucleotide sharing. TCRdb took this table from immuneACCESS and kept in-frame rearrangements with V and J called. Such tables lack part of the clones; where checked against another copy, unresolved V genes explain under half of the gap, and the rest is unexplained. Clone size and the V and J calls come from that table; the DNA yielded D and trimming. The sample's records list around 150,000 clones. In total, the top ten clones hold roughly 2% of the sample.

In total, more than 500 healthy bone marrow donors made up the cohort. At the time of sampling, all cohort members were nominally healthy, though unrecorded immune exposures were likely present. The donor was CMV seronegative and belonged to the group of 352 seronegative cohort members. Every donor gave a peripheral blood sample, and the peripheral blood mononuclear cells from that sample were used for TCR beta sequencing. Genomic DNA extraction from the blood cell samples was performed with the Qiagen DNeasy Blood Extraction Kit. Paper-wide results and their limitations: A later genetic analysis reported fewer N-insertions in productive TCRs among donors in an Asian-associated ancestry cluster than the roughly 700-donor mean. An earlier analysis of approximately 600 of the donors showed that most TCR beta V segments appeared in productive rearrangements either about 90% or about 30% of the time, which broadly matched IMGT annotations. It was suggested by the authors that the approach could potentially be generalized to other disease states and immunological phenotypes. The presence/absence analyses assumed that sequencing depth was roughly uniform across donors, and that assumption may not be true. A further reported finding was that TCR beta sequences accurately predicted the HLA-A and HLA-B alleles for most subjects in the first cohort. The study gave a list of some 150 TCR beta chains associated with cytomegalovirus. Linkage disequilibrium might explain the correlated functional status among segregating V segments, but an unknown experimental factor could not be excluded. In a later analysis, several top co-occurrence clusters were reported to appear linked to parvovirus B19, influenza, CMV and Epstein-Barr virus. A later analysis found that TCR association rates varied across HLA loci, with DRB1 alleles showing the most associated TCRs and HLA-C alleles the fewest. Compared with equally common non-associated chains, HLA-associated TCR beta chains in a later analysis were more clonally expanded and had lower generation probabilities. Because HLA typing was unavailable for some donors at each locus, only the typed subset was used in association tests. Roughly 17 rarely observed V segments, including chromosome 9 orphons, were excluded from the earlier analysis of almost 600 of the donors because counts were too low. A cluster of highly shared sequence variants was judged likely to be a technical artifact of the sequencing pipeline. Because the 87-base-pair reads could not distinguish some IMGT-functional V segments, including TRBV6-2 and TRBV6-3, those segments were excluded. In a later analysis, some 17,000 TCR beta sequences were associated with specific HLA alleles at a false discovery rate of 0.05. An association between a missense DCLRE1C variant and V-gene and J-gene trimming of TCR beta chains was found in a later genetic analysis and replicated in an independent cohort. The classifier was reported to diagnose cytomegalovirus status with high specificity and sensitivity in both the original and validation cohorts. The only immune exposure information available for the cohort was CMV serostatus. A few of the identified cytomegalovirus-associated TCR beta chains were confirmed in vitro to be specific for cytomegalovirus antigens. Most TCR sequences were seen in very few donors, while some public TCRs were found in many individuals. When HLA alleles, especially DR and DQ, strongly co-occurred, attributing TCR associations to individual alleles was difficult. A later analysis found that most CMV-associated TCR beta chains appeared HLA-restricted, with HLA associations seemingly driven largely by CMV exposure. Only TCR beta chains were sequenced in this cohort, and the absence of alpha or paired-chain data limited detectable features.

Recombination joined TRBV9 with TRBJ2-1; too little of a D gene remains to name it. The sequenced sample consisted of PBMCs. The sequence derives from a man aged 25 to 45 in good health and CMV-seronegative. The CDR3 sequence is CASSGRAYNEQFF. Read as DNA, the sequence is TGTGCCAGCAGCGGCCGGGCCTACAATGAGCAGTTCTTC.